Listed here are 17 T cell receptor beta chains from one sample, sequenced in a study of CD8 T cells in Susac syndrome. It was with random hexamers that 0.5 to 1 ug RNA was reverse transcribed. TCRdb re-analysed the immunoSEQ multiplex PCR reads in MiXCR, keeping a single row per CDR3 protein. Here the sample spans roughly 120,000 distinct CDR3 sequences, 94% being singletons. The sequenced sample was CD4+ T cells from PBMCs. The source is a human donor in good health.

The gene calls are TRBV5-1 and TRBJ2-1, with TRBD2 matching over 8 bases. The CDR3 is made up of 17 amino acids. Germline CDR1 reads SGHRS; CDR2 reads YFSETQ. V was clipped by 0 bases and J by 6 bases; unmatched bases: 11. CDR3 protein: CASSLARTSRGRNEQFF. As DNA, the CDR3 is TGCGCCAGCAGCTTGGCGCGGACTAGCCGAGGGCGCAATGAGCAGTTCTTC. Looking up the rest from reference TRBV5-1 and TRBJ2-1 gives the full variable domain: KAGVTQTPRYLIKTRGQQVTLSCSPISGHRSVSWYQQTPGQGLQFLFEYFSETQRNKGNFPGRFSGRQFSNSRSEMNVSTLELGDSALYLCASSLARTSRGRNEQFFGPGTRLTVL.

This clonotype has just one count. The chain has TRBV19 and TRBJ1-5; unclear D gene. This CDR3 has 13 residues. V was trimmed by 3 bases and J by 5 bases, leaving 8 bases between them. CDR1 is LNHDA and CDR2 is SQIVND in the germline V gene (reference sequence). The DNA of the CDR3 is TGTGCCAGTAGTATGAGTATAGATCAGCCCCAGCATTTT. It is translated as CASSMSIDQPQHF. Together with reference TRBV19 and TRBJ1-5, the CDR3 gives the full variable domain: DGGITQSPKYLFRKEGQNVTLSCEQNLNHDAMYWYRQDPGQGLRLIYYSQIVNDFQKGDIAEGYSVSREKKESFPLTVTSAQKNPTAFYLCASSMSIDQPQHFGDGTRLSIL.

The chain combines TRBV4-2 with TRBJ1-1; tentative D call: TRBD1 (5 bases). CDR3 length: 14 residues. Germline lookup yields CDR1 LGHNA and CDR2 YNFKEQ. Trimming shortened V by 4 bases and J by 6 bases, and 15 bases separated the two germline ends. The CDR3 loop reads CASSRPGLSSEAFF. The CDR3 DNA sequence: TGTGCCAGCAGCCGACCGGGACTTTCGTCTGAAGCTTTCTTT.

The CDR3 sequence is CASHPGGRQETQYF. In DNA, the CDR3 is TGTGCCAGCCACCCAGGGGGACGGCAAGAGACCCAGTACTTC. This chain joins TRBV19 and TRBJ2-5; 7 positions agree with TRBD1. V dropped 9 bases and J dropped 2; count of bases not matched to a gene: 9. Looked up from germline, CDR1 is LNHDA and CDR2 is SQIVND (reference sequence). The CDR3 is made up of 14 amino acids.

The genes are TRBV12-3 or TRBV12-4 and TRBJ2-6; D uncertain. The V end was cut by 6 bases, the J end by 1 base, with 10 bases between. CDR3 length equals 15 residues. CDR3 loop: CASSPGPSGANVLTF. The CDR3 DNA is TGTGCCAGCAGCCCGGGTCCTTCTGGGGCCAACGTCCTGACTTTC.

This clonotype was counted once. V and J are TRBV30 and TRBJ2-2; 16 positions match TRBD2. CDR1 GTSNPN and CDR2 SVGIG come from the germline V gene (reference sequence). The CDR3 extends over 15 amino acids. The V and J ends lost 3 bases and 7 bases, in that order; junction bases with no gene match: 2. CDR3 nucleotides: TGTGCCTGGAGCGGGACTAGCGGGAGGGTCGGGGAGCTGTTTTTT. The encoded protein is CAWSGTSGRVGELFF.

The gene calls are TRBV29-1 and TRBJ2-2; 9 nucleotides line up with TRBD1. V lost 6 bases, J lost 4 bases, and 12 bases stayed unmatched. The CDR3 loop spans 16 amino acids. The V gene's germline CDR1 is SQVTM and CDR2 ANQGSEA. The CDR3 bases are TGCAGCGTAGTGGGTGACCGGACAGGGGTCACCGGGGAGCTGTTTTTT. Protein sequence: CSVVGDRTGVTGELFF.

The CDR3 DNA is TGCGCCAGCAGCCCGGGGGCAGCTAATCAGCCCCAGCATTTT. Residues: CASSPGAANQPQHF. This chain joins TRBV5-1 and TRBJ1-5; D is possibly TRBD1 (6 bases). The germline CDR1 and CDR2 sequences are SGHRS and YFSETQ. Trimming left V 4 bases short and J 4 bases short, with 12 bases between. CDR3 length equals 14 residues.

This clonotype was seen just once. The chain employs TRBV10-3 and TRBJ2-1; 14 nucleotides align to TRBD2. The germline V gene encodes CDR1 ENHRY and CDR2 SYGVKD. The CDR3 sequence is 15 residues long. J gave up 7 bases and V 3 bases, and 2 bases lay outside the gene matches. The CDR3 DNA is TGTGCCATCAGTGACGGGACTAGCGGGGGAAATGAGCAGTTCTTC. Amino acid sequence: CAISDGTSGGNEQFF.

V gene TRBV19 combines with J gene TRBJ2-3, with a tentative D call TRBD1 (6 bases). Germline CDR1 and CDR2: LNHDA and SQIVND (reference sequence). This CDR3 is built from 17 residues. The ends were cut back, 5 bases at V and 1 base at J, with 19 bases in the middle. The CDR3 sequence: CASSAISGTSGTDTQYF. CDR3 DNA: TGTGCCAGTAGTGCGATATCCGGGACATCCGGCACAGATACGCAGTATTTT.

V usage is TRBV3-1 and J usage is TRBJ2-2; 7 bases align to TRBD2. With V trimmed by 2 bases and J by 5 bases, 2 bases remained unmatched. The germline V gene encodes CDR1 LGHDT and CDR2 YNNKEL (reference sequence). The CDR3 covers 14 residues. In DNA, the CDR3 is TGTGCCAGCAGCCAAAACGGGGGGACCGGGGAGCTGTTTTTT. Translating gives CASSQNGGTGELFF.

The V call is TRBV3-1, the J call TRBJ2-2; 8 bases agree with TRBD1. The germline V gene has CDR1 LGHDT and CDR2 YNNKEL (reference sequence). Trimming at V came to 0 bases and at J to 0 bases, leaving 6 bases not matched to a gene. This CDR3 contains 18 residues. In DNA, the CDR3 is TGTGCCAGCAGCCAAGAAATGGACAGGGTATCGAACACCGGGGAGCTGTTTTTT. This sequence encodes CASSQEMDRVSNTGELFF.

The chain recombines TRBV12-3 or TRBV12-4 with TRBJ2-4; TRBD1 aligns across 7 bases. J was trimmed by 8 bases and V by 6 bases; bases with no gene match: 7. CDR3 length: 13 residues. This CDR3 reads CASSPNTGDIQYF. CDR3 sequence (DNA): TGTGCCAGCAGCCCCAATACAGGGGACATTCAGTACTTC.

This sequence joins TRBV20-1 and TRBJ2-7, with 8 nucleotides matching TRBD1. This CDR3 is built from 14 residues. Germline V CDR1 and CDR2: DFQATT, SNEGSKA (reference sequence). Trimming removed 0 bases from V and 5 bases from J; junction bases left unmatched: 6. In nucleotides, the CDR3 is TGCAGTGCTAGAGAGTGGACAGGGTACGACGAGCAGTACTTC. Its translation: CSAREWTGYDEQYF.

The chain is built from TRBV30 and TRBJ1-2; D unclear. Germline V gene lookup returns CDR1 GTSNPN and CDR2 SVGIG (reference sequence). The CDR3 has 13 amino acids. With 3 bases removed from V and 4 bases from J, the gap between germline ends came to 12 bases. The CDR3 region has the DNA TGTGCCTGGAGGACGTTTGGAACCTATGGCTACACCTTC. It codes for CAWRTFGTYGYTF.

In its sample, this clonotype was seen a few times. The rearrangement uses TRBV6-2 or TRBV6-3 and TRBJ2-1; D is perhaps TRBD1 (6 bases). The CDR3 covers 12 residues. The V end lost 6 bases, the J end lost 4 bases, and 7 bases lay between the germline ends. CDR1 and CDR2 from the germline V gene are MNHEY and SVGEGT. CDR3 nucleotides: TGTGCCAGCAGCCAGGGGTACAATGAGCAGTTCTTC. Translating gives CASSQGYNEQFF.

The CDR3 region is CASSSRLQGAGTGELFF. CDR3 nucleotide sequence: TGTGCCAGCAGTTCACGACTACAGGGGGCCGGGACCGGGGAGCTGTTTTTT. This chain joins TRBV27 and TRBJ2-2; the match to TRBD1 covers 9 bases. The CDR3 totals 17 residues. Per the germline V gene, CDR1 is MNHEY and CDR2 is SMNVEV (reference sequence). V was pared by 4 bases and J by 5 bases, with 11 bases of the junction left unmatched.